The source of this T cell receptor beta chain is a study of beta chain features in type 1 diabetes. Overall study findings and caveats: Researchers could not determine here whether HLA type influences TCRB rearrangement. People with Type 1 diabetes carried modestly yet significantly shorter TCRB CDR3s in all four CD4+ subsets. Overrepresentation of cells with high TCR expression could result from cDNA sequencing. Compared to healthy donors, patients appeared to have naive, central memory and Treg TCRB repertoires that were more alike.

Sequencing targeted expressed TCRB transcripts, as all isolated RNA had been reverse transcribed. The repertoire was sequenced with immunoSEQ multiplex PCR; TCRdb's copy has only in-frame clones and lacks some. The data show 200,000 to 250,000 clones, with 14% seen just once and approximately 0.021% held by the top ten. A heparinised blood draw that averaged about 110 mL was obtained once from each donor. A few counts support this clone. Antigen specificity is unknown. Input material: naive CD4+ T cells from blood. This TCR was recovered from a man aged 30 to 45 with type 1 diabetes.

The CDR3 is CASSLRSPHEQYF. The CDR3, as DNA: TGTGCCAGCAGCTTACGCAGTCCTCACGAGCAGTACTTC. The chain has TRBV11-2 and TRBJ2-7, with D unresolved. This CDR3 contains 13 residues. The germline CDR1 and CDR2 sequences are SGHAT and FQNNGV. V lost 2 bases and J lost 5, with 10 bases in between.